The rows below give T cell receptor beta chains drawn from one sample of a study of PD-1 blockade in classical Hodgkin lymphoma. The data were produced by immunoSEQ multiplex PCR, yet TCRdb's version contains in-frame clones alone and is incomplete. The sample lists more than 90,000 clones, 80% to 90% occurring once. Sequences were derived from peripheral blood mononuclear cells (PBMCs), sampled before the second cycle of nivolumab. The receptor source for this set is a human donor with classical Hodgkin lymphoma. Each CDR3 is given with its conserved first and last residue. A D gene is named only where the DNA matches it firmly. Part of the rows lack a size; the others show once, few, many or a class for expanded clones.

clone size	V gene	D gene	J gene	CDR3 protein	CDR3 DNA
few	TRBV11-2	-	TRBJ2-7	CASSLERGVPYEQYF	TGTGCCAGCAGCTTAGAAAGGGGGGTCCCCTACGAGCAGTACTTC
-	TRBV7-8	TRBD1	TRBJ2-7	CASSSGQGGEQYF	TGTGCCAGCAGCTCGGGACAGGGAGGGGAGCAGTACTTC
once	TRBV10-3	-	TRBJ1-1	CAITLDLNTEAFF	TGTGCCATCACCTTGGACCTGAACACTGAAGCTTTCTTT
-	TRBV18	-	TRBJ2-5	CASHNPGAETQYF	TGTGCCAGCCATAACCCGGGGGCGGAGACCCAGTACTTC
-	TRBV27	-	TRBJ2-7	CASSLGTRPYEQYF	TGTGCCAGCAGTCTCGGGACAAGACCCTACGAGCAGTACTTC
-	TRBV4-3	TRBD2	TRBJ2-7	CASSLGLAGLYEQYF	TGCGCCAGCAGCCTCGGACTAGCGGGACTATACGAGCAGTACTTC
-	TRBV5-1	-	TRBJ2-3	CASSRSSTDTQYF	TGCGCCAGCAGCCGCTCAAGCACAGATACGCAGTATTTT
-	TRBV5-1	TRBD1	TRBJ2-7	CASSLRTGFAEQYF	TGCGCCAGCAGCTTGCGGACAGGGTTCGCCGAGCAGTACTTC
-	TRBV10-3	-	TRBJ1-2	CAISAHGGGYGYTF	TGTGCCATCAGTGCCCATGGGGGTGGGTATGGCTACACCTTC
-	TRBV6-5	-	TRBJ2-5	CASSTGSQETQYF	TGTGCCAGCAGTACCGGGTCCCAAGAGACCCAGTACTTC
-	TRBV5-5	TRBD2	TRBJ2-7	CASSGLAGAPEQYF	TGTGCCAGCAGCGGACTAGCGGGAGCTCCCGAGCAGTACTTC
-	TRBV10-1	TRBD1	TRBJ1-5	CASSKDRGVGQPQHF	TGCGCCAGCAGTAAGGACAGGGGTGTCGGTCAGCCCCAGCATTTT
-	TRBV12-5	TRBD2	TRBJ2-3	CASAHGTSGTDTQYF	TGTGCTAGTGCCCATGGGACTAGCGGCACAGATACGCAGTATTTT
-	TRBV10-3	-	TRBJ2-3	CAISDSDTQYF	TGTGCCATCAGTGACTCAGATACGCAGTATTTT
-	TRBV29-1	-	TRBJ2-1	CSVDREYNEQFF	TGCAGCGTTGACAGGGAGTACAATGAGCAGTTCTTC
-	TRBV5-8	TRBD1	TRBJ1-2	CASLTGPSFNYGYTF	TGTGCCAGCCTGACAGGGCCATCTTTTAACTATGGCTACACCTTC
once	TRBV7-9	TRBD1	TRBJ2-3	CASSLALQGAPDTQYF	TGTGCCAGCAGCTTAGCGCTTCAGGGGGCTCCAGATACGCAGTATTTT
-	TRBV4-1	TRBD1	TRBJ1-1	CASSHPGQGAMNTEAFF	TGCGCCAGCAGCCACCCGGGACAGGGGGCGATGAACACTGAAGCTTTCTTT
-	TRBV6-6	-	TRBJ2-5	CASSYSGWSETQYF	TGTGCCAGCAGTTACTCTGGCTGGAGCGAGACCCAGTACTTC
-	TRBV9	-	TRBJ2-7	CASSVGSEYDYEQYF	TGTGCCAGCAGCGTAGGGTCGGAATACGACTACGAGCAGTACTTC
-	TRBV11-2	-	TRBJ2-2	CASNSRRDANTGELFF	TGTGCCAGCAACAGTCGGAGAGATGCTAACACCGGGGAGCTGTTTTTT